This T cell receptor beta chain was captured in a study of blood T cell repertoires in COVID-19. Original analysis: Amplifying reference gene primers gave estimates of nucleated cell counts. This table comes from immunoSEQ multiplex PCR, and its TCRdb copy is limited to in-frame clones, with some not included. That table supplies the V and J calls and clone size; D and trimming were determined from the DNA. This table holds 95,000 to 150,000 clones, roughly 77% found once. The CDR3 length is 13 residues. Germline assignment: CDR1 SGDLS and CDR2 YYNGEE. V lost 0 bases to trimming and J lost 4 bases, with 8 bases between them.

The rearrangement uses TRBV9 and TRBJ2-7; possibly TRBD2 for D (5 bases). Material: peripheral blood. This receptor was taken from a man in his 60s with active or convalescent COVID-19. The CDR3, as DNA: TGTGCCAGCAGCGTAGGGGAGCCGTACGAGCAGTACTTC. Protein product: CASSVGEPYEQYF.